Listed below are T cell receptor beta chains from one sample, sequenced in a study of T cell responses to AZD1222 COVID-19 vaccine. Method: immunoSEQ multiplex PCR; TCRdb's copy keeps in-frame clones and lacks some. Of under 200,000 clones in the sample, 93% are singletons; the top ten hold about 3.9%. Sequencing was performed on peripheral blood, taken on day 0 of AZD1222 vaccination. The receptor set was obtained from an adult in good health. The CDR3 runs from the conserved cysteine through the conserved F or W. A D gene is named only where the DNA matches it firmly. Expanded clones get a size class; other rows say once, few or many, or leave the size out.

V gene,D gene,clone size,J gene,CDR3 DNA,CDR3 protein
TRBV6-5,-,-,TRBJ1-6,TGTGCCAGCAGTTACAGCCGGAGCTCCTATAATTCACCCCTCCACTTT,CASSYSRSSYNSPLHF
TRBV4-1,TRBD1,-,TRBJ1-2,TGCGCCAGCAGCCAGGCCGGGACAGCAAATCTTAACTATGGCTACACCTTC,CASSQAGTANLNYGYTF
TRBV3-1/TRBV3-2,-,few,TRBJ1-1,TGTGCCAGCAGCCCTCGAGGCAGGCTGGTCACTGAAGCTTTCTTT,CASSPRGRLVTEAFF
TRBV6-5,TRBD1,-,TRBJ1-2,TGTGCCAGCAGTTACACCAGGACAGGGGGCAGCTATGGCTACACCTTC,CASSYTRTGGSYGYTF
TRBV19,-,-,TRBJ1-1,TGTGGGACGAAGATGAACACTGAAGCTTTCTTT,CGTKMNTEAFF
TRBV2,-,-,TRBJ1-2,TGTGCCAGCTTGCGGCAGCTCAATGGCTACACCTTC,CASLRQLNGYTF
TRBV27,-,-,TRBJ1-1,TGTGCCAGCAGTTTTAGGGCATTGGGGACTGAAGCTTTCTTT,CASSFRALGTEAFF
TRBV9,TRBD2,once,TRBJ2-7,TGTGCCAGCAGCCCCCGGGGGGGGCTTTACGAGCAGTACTTC,CASSPRGGLYEQYF
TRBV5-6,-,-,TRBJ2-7,TGTGCCAGCAGCTTTTACAGCTACGAGCAGTACTTC,CASSFYSYEQYF
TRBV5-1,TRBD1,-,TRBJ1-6,TGCGCCAGCAGCCCGGGACAGGGGAGTTCACCCCTCCACTTT,CASSPGQGSSPLHF
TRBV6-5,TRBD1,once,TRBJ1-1,TGTGCCACCCAGGAGACAGGGTTGAACACTGAAGCTTTCTTT,CATQETGLNTEAFF
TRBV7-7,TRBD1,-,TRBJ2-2,TGTGCCAGCAGCCCCCAGGGACAGGGGCTCGCCGGGGAGCTGTTTTTT,CASSPQGQGLAGELFF
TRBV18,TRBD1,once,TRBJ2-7,TGTGCCAGCTCACCAGGGGGACAGGGGGCTTACGAGCAGTACTTC,CASSPGGQGAYEQYF
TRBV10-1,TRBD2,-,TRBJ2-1,TGCGCCAGCAGTGAAATAGCGGGGTCCGATGAGCAGTTCTTC,CASSEIAGSDEQFF
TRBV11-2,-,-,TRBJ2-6,TGTGCCAGCAGCTTAGTTGCTTATTCCTCTGGGGCCAACGTCCTGACTTTC,CASSLVAYSSGANVLTF
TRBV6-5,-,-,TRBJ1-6,TGTGCCAGCAGGGACGGCAGCTCCTATAATTCACCCCTCCACTTT,CASRDGSSYNSPLHF
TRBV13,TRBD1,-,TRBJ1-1,TGTGCCAGCAGCTCAGGTAACGGACAGGCCCTTCTGAACACTGAAGCTTTCTTT,CASSSGNGQALLNTEAFF
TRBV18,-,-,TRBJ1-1,TGTGCCAGCTCACAGACAGAGAACACTGAAGCTTTCTTT,CASSQTENTEAFF
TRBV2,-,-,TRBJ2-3,TGTGCCAGCAGGGGGGTCGTACCTAGCACAGATACGCAGTATTTT,CASRGVVPSTDTQYF
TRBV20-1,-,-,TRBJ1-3,TGCAGTGCCTACACACGGAACACCATATATTTT,CSAYTRNTIYF
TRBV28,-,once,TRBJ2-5,TGTGCCAGCAGTTCCGGGATTGCGGCCCAGTACTTC,CASSSGIAAQYF
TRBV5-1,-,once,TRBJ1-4,TGCGCCAGCAGCTTGGGAGGGCCTAGCGAAAAACTGTTTTTT,CASSLGGPSEKLFF
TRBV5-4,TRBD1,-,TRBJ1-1,TGTGCCAGCAGCCACCAGGGGGCGATGAACACTGAAGCTTTCTTT,CASSHQGAMNTEAFF
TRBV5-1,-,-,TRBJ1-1,TGCGCCAGCAGCTTTACGGTGGGGGGCTTTGAAGCTTTCTTT,CASSFTVGGFEAFF
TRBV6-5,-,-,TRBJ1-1,TGTGCCAGCAGTTCCCCAGCGAACACTGAAGCTTTCTTT,CASSSPANTEAFF
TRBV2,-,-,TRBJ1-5,TGTGCCAGCAGTCTAGTGTTCTATAGCAATCAGCCCCAGCATTTT,CASSLVFYSNQPQHF
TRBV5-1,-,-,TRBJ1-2,TGCGCCAGCAGGCCAATTCAGGGGCCCGATGGCTACACCTTC,CASRPIQGPDGYTF
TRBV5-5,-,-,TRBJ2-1,TGTGCCAGCAGCTCTCCCTGGCGGGGAACCTACAATGAGCAGTTCTTC,CASSSPWRGTYNEQFF
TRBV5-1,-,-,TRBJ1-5,TGCGCCAGCCGGCCCGGGACGGCATATAGCAATCAGCCCCAGCATTTT,CASRPGTAYSNQPQHF
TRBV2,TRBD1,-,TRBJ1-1,TGTGCCAGCAGTGAAGCGCTTCGGACAGGGGCCCAGAACACTGAAGCTTTCTTT,CASSEALRTGAQNTEAFF
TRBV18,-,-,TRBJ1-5,TGTGCCAGCTCACCGCAGTTCAATCAGCCCCAGCATTTT,CASSPQFNQPQHF
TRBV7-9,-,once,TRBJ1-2,TGTGCCAGCAGCCCCAGCCGTATGGGGTTTAACTATGGCTACACCTTC,CASSPSRMGFNYGYTF
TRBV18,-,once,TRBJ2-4,TGTGCCAGCTCGGAGGACAGAGACAAAAACATTCAGTACTTC,CASSEDRDKNIQYF
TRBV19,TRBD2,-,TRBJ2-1,TGTGCCAGTAGTATAGATTTGGCTAGCGGGAGGTCCTACAATGAGCAGTTCTTC,CASSIDLASGRSYNEQFF
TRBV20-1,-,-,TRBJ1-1,TGCAGTGCTAGTAGTCTGGGGCTCGGCACTGAAGCTTTCTTT,CSASSLGLGTEAFF
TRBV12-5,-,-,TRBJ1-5,TGTGCTAGTGGTTTGTCGGGGGGCGGTAATCAGCCCCAGCATTTT,CASGLSGGGNQPQHF
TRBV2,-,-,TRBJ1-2,TGTGCCAGCAGTGAAACAGGGTTTCTTGGCTACACCTTC,CASSETGFLGYTF
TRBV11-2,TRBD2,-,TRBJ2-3,TGTGCCAGCAGCTTTCTAGCGGGGGCTAGCACAGATACGCAGTATTTT,CASSFLAGASTDTQYF
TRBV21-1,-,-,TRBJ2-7,TGTGCCAGCAAACATTGGTCTAGCGGGAGGTACGAGCAGTACTTC,CASKHWSSGRYEQYF
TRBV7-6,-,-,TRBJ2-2,TGTGCCAGCAGCTTTATTCAGGGAAGATCCGGGGAGCTGTTTTTT,CASSFIQGRSGELFF
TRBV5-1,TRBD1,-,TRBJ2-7,TGCGCCAGCAGGTCAGACAGGGCAAAAGTGGACTACGAGCAGTACTTC,CASRSDRAKVDYEQYF
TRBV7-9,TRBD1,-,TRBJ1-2,TGTGCCAGCAGCCTCATACAGACAGGGGAAAACTATGGCTACACCTTC,CASSLIQTGENYGYTF
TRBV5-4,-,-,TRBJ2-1,TGTGCCAGCAACTTATGGGACTACAATGAGCAGTTCTTC,CASNLWDYNEQFF
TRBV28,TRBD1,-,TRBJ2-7,TGTGCCAGCAGTTCAGGGACAGGGGGCGTTGCCTACGAGCAGTACTTC,CASSSGTGGVAYEQYF
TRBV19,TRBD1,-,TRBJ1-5,TGTGCCAGTAGCAAAGGGACAGGGGAGTGGCAGCCCCAGCATTTT,CASSKGTGEWQPQHF
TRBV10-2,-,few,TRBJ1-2,TGCGCCAGCAGGGATGGTCTGTCCGGACAGTATGGCTACACCTTC,CASRDGLSGQYGYTF
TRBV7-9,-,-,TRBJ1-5,TGTGCCAGCAGCTCAACCTCTCAGCCCCAGCATTTT,CASSSTSQPQHF
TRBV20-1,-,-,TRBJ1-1,TGCAGTGCCTACAAAGAACCCCAAGCTTTCTTT,CSAYKEPQAFF
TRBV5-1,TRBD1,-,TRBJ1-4,TGCGCCAGCAGCTTGGAGTCAGGGGGGACTAATGAAAAACTGTTTTTT,CASSLESGGTNEKLFF
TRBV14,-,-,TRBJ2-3,TGTGCCAGCAGCCTGGGGGATACGCAGTATTTT,CASSLGDTQYF
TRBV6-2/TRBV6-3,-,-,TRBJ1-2,TGTGCCAGCAGTTACCCGGCAGGTTCGCGCTATGGCTACACCTTC,CASSYPAGSRYGYTF
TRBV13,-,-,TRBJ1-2,TGTGCCAGCAGCCCCACCGGGGGTTATGACTATGGCTACACCTTC,CASSPTGGYDYGYTF
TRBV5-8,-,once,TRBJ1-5,TGTGCCAGCAGCTTGAGGGGAAGCAATCAGCCCCAGCATTTT,CASSLRGSNQPQHF
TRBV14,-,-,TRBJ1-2,TGTGCCAGCAGCCAGTTTCAGGAAAATGGCTACACCTTC,CASSQFQENGYTF